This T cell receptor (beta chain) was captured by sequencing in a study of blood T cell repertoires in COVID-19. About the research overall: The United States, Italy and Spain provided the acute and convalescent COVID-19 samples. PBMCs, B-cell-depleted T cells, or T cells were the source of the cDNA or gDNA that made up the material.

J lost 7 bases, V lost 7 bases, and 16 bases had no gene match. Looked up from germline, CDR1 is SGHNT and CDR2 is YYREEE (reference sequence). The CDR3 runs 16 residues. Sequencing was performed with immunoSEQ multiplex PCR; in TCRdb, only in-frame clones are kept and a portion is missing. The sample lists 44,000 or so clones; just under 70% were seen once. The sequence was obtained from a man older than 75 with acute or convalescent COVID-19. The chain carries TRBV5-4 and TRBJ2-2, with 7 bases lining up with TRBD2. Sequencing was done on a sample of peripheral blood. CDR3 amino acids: CASSQVVGGPDGELFF. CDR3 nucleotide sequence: TGTGCCAGCTCCCAGGTCGTGGGAGGGCCTGACGGGGAGCTGTTTTTT.